This T cell receptor beta chain emerged from a study of blood T cell repertoires in COVID-19. On the study more broadly: From the United States, Italy and Spain came samples of acute and convalescent COVID-19. T cells, B-cell-depleted T cells, or PBMCs supplied cDNA or gDNA.

Seattle enrolled patients during active infection and tracked them longitudinally. In the original analysis: Reference gene primer amplification in the assay estimated nucleated cell counts. The data were produced by immunoSEQ multiplex PCR, yet TCRdb's version contains in-frame clones alone and is incomplete. D and trimming were read from the DNA, whereas the V and J calls and clone size are those reported in that table. The repertoire holds about 87,000 clones, roughly 84% seen once, with 2.5% to 3.5% in the top ten. V lost 4 bases, J lost 5 bases, and 8 bases stayed unmatched. The germline V gene has CDR1 SGHRS and CDR2 YFSETQ. The CDR3 length is 14 residues.

This clonotype originated in an elderly woman with COVID-19, enrolled during active disease. Source material: peripheral blood. The chain is built from TRBV5-1 and TRBJ1-1; 7 positions agree with TRBD1. The DNA of the CDR3 is TGCGCCAGCAGCGCGGGACAGCCGGGGACTGAAGCTTTCTTT. Protein sequence: CASSAGQPGTEAFF.